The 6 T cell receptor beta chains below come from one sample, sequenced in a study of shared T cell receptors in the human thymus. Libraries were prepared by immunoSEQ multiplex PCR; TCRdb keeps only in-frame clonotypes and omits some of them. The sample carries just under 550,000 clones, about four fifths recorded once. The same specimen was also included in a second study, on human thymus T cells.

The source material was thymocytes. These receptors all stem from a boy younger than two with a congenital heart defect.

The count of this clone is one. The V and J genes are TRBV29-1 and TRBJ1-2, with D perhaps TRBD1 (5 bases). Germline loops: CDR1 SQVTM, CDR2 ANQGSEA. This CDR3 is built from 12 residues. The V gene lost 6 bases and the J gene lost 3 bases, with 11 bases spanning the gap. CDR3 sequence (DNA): TGCAGCGTCGCTGGACACCACTATGGCTACACCTTC. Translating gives CSVAGHHYGYTF.

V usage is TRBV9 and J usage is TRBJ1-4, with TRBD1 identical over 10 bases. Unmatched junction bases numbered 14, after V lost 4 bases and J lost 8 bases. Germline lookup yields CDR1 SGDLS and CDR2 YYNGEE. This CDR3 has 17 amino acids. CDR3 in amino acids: CASSTPGQGSQREKLFF. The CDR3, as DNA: TGTGCCAGCAGCACGCCGGGACAGGGGTCCCAGAGGGAAAAACTGTTTTTT.

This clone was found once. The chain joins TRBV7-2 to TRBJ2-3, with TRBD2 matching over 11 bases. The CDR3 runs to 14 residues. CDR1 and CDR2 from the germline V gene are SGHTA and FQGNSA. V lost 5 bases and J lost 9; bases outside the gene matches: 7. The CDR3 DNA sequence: TGTGCCAGCAGCCCTGAAACTAGCGGGAGCACGCAGTATTTT. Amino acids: CASSPETSGSTQYF. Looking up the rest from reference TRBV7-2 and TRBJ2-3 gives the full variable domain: GAGVSQSPSNKVTEKGKDVELRCDPISGHTALYWYRQSLGQGLEFLIYFQGNSAPDKSGLPSDRFSAERTGGSVSTLTIQRTQQEDSAVYLCASSPETSGSTQYFGPGTRLTVL.

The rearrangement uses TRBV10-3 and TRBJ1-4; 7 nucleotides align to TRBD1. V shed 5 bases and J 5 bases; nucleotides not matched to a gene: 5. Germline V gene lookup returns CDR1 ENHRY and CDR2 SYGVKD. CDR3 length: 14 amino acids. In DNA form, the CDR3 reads TGTGCCATCAGTCCGGACAGGTCCAATGAAAAACTGTTTTTT. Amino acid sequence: CAISPDRSNEKLFF.

CDR3: CASSLKLASGSLYEQYF. The CDR3 bases are TGTGCCAGCAGCTTAAAGTTGGCTAGCGGGAGTCTGTACGAGCAGTACTTC. V usage is TRBV11-2 and J usage is TRBJ2-7; TRBD2 aligns across 10 bases. V shed 2 bases, J shed 4 bases, and the junction held 11 bases outside the gene matches. The CDR3 runs to 17 residues. Germline CDR1 SGHAT, CDR2 FQNNGV.

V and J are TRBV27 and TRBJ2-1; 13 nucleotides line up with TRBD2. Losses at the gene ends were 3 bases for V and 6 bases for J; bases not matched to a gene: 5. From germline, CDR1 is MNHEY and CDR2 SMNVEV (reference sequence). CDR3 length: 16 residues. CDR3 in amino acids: CASSFMGLAGPNEQFF. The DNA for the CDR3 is TGTGCCAGCAGTTTTATGGGACTAGCGGGACCCAATGAGCAGTTCTTC.